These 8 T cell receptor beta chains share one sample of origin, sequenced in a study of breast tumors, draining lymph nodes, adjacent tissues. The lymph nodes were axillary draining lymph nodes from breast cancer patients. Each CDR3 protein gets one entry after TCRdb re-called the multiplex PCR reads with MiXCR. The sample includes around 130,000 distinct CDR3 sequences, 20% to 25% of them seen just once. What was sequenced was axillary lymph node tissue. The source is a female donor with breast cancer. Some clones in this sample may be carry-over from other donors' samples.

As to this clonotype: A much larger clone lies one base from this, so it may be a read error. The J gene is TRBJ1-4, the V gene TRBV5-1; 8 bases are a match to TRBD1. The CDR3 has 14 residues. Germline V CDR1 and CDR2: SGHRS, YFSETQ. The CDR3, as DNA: TGCGCCAGCAGCTTACAGGGGGGGGGTGAAAAACTGCTTTTT. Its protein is CASSLQGGGEKLLF.

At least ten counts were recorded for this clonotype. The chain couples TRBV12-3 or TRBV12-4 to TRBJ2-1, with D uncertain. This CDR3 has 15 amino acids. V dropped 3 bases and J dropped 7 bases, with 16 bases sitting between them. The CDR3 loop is CASSFQRSPWNEQFF. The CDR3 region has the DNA TGTGCCAGCAGTTTTCAGAGATCCCCTTGGAATGAGCAGTTCTTC.

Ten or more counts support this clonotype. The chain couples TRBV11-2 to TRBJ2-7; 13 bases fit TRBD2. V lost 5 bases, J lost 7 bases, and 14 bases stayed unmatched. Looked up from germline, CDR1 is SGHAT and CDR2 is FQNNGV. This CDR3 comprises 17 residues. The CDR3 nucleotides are TGTGCCAGCAGCCCCATCCCGACTAGCGGGAGGCCAGGTGAGCAGTACTTC. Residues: CASSPIPTSGRPGEQYF.

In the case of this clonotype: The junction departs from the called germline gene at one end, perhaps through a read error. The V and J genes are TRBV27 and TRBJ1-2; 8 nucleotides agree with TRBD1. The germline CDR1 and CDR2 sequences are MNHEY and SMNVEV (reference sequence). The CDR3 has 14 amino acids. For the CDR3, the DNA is TGTGCCAGCACCAAGCTGGGACAGGACTATGGCTACATCTTC. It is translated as CASTKLGQDYGYIF.

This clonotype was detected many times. The CDR3 DNA reads TGTGCCAGTAGTACCTACAGGTCCTCTGGAAACACCATATATTTT. It encodes CASSTYRSSGNTIYF. The chain is built from TRBV19 and TRBJ1-3; D perhaps matches TRBD1 (5 bases). Germline assignment: CDR1 LNHDA and CDR2 SQIVND (reference sequence). This CDR3 is 15 amino acids long. V was pared by 4 bases and J by 0 bases, with 10 bases between.

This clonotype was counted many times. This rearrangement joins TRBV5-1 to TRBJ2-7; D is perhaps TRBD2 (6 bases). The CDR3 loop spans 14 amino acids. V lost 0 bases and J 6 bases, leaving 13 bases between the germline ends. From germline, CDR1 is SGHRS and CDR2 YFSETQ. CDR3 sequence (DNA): TGCGCCAGCAGCTTGGATGGAGGGAATGGCGAGCAGTACTTC. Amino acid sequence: CASSLDGGNGEQYF.

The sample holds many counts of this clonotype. CDR3 residues: CASSSGTSGRGDEQFF. DNA for the CDR3: TGCGCCAGCAGCTCTGGGACTAGCGGGAGAGGGGATGAGCAGTTCTTC. V usage is TRBV5-1 and J usage is TRBJ2-1, with 14 bases that match TRBD2. Germline CDR1 and CDR2: SGHRS and YFSETQ. The CDR3 runs 16 residues. Unmatched junction bases numbered 7, after V lost 3 bases and J lost 8 bases.

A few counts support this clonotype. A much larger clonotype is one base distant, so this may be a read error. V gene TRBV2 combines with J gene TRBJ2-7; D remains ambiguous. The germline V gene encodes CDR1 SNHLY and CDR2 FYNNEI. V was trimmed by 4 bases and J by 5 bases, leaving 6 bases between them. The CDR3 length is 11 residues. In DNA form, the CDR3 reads TGTGCCAGCAGTGTGAACCACGAGCAGTACTTC. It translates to CASSVNHEQYF.